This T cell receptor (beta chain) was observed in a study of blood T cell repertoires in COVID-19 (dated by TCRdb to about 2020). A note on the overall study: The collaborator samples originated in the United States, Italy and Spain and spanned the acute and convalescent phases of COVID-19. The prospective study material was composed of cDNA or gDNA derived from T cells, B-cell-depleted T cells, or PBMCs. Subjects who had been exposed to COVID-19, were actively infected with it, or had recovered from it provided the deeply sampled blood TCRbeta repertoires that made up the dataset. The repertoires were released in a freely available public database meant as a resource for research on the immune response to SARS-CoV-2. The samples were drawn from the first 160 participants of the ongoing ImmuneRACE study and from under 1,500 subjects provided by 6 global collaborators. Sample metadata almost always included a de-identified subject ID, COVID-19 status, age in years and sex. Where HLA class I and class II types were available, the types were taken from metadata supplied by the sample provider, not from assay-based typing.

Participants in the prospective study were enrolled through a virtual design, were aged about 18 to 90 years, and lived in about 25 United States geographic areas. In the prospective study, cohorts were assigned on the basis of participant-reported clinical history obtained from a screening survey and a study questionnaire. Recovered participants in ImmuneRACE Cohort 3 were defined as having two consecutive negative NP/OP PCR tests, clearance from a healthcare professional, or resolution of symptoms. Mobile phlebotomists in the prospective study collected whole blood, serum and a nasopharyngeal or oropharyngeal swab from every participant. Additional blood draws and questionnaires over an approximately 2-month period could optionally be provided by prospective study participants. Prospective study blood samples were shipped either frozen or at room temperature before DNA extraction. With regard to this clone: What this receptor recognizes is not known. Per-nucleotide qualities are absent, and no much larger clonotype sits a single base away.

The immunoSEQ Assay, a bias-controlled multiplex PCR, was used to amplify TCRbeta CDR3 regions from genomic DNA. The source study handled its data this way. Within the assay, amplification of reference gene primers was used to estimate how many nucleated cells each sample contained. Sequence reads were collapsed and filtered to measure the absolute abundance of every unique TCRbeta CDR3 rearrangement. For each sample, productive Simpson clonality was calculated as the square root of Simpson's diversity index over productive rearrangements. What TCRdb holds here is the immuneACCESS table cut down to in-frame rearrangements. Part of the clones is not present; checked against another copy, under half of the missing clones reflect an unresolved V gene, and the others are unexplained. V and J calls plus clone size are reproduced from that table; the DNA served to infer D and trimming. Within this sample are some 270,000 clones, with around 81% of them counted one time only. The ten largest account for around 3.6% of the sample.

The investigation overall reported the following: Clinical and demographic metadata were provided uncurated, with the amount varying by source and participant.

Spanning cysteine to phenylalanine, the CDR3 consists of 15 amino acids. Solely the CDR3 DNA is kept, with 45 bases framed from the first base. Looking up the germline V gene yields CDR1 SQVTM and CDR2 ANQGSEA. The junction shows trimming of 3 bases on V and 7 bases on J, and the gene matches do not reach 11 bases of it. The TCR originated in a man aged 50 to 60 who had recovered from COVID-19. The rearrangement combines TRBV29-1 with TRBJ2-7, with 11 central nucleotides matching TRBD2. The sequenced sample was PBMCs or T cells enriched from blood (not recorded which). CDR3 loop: CSVEGSGGAQREQYF. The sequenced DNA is TGCAGCGTTGAGGGTAGCGGGGGGGCTCAGAGGGAGCAGTACTTC.